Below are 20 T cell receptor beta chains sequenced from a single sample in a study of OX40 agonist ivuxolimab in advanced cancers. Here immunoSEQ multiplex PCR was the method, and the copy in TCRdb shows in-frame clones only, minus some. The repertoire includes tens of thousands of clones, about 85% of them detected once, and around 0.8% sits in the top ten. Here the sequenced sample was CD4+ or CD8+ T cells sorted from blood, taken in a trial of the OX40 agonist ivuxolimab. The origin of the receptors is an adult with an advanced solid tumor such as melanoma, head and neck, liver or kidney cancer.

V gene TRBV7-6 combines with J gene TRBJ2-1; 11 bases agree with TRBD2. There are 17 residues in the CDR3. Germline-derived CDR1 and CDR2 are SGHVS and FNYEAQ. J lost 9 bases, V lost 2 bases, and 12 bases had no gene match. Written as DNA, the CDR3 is TGTGCCAGCAGCTTATTCAGGGGTAGCGGGAGGGCCATTGAGCAGTTCTTC. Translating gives CASSLFRGSGRAIEQFF.

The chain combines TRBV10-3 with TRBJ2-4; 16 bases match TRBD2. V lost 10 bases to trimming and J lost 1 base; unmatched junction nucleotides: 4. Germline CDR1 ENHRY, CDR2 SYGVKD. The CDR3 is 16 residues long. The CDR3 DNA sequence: TGTGCCACTGGGACTAGCGGGAGGGGGGCCAAAAACATTCAGTACTTC. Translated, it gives CATGTSGRGAKNIQYF.

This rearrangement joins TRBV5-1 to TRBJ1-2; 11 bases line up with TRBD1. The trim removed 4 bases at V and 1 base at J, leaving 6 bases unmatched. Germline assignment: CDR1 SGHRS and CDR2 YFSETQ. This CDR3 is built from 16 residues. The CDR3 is CASSKGQGDLNYGYTF. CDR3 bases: TGCGCCAGCAGCAAGGGACAGGGGGATCTTAACTATGGCTACACCTTC.

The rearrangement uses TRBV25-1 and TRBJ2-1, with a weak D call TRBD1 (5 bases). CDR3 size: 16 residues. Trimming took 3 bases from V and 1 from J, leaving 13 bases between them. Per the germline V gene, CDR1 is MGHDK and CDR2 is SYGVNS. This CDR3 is CASSDDRAVSYNEQFF. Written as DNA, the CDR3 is TGTGCCAGCAGTGATGACAGAGCAGTGTCCTACAATGAGCAGTTCTTC.

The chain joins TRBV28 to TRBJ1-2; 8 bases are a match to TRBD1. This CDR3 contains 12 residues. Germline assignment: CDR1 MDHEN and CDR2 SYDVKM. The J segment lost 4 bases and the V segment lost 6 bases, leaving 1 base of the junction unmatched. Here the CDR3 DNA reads TGTGCCAGCAGAACAGGGGGCTATGGCTACACCTTC. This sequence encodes CASRTGGYGYTF.

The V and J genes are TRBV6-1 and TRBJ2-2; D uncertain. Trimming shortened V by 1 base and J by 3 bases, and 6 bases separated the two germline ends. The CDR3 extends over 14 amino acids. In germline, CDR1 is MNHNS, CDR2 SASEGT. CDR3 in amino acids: CASSEGRYTGELFF. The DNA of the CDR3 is TGTGCCAGCAGTGAAGGCCGATACACCGGGGAGCTGTTTTTT.

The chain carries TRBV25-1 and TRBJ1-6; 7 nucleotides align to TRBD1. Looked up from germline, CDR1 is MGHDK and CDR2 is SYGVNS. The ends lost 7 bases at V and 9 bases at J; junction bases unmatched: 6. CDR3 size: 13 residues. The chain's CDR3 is CASMRQGGSPLHF. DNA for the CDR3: TGTGCCAGCATGCGACAGGGAGGTTCACCCCTCCACTTT.

The CDR3 nucleotides read TGTGCCAGCAGCGACAGGGTTCAGCCCCAGCATTTT. As protein: CASSDRVQPQHF. The chain uses TRBV28 and TRBJ1-5, with 7 bases matching TRBD1. This CDR3 comprises 12 residues. The V gene's germline CDR1 is MDHEN and CDR2 SYDVKM. The J segment lost 6 bases and the V segment lost 6 bases, leaving 2 bases of the junction unmatched.

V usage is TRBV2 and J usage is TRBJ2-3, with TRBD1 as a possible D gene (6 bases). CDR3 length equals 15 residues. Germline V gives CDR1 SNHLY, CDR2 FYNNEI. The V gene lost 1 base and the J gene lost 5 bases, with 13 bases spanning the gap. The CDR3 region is CASSEDRPTGDTQYF. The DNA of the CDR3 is TGTGCCAGCAGTGAAGATCGTCCGACAGGAGATACGCAGTATTTT. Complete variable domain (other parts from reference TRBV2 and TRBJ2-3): EPEVTQTPSHQVTQMGQEVILRCVPISNHLYFYWYRQILGQKVEFLVSFYNNEISEKSEIFDDQFSVERPDGSNFTLKIRSTKLEDSAMYFCASSEDRPTGDTQYFGPGTRLTVL.

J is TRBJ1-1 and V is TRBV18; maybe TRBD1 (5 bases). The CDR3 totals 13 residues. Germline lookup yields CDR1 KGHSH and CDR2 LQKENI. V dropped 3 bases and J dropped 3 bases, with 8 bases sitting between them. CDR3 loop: CASSPGRDTEAFF. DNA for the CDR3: TGTGCCAGCTCACCCGGCAGGGACACTGAAGCTTTCTTT. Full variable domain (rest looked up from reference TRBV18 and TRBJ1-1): NAGVMQNPRHLVRRRGQEARLRCSPMKGHSHVYWYRQLPEEGLKFMVYLQKENIIDESGMPKERFSAEFPKEGPSILRIQQVVRGDSAAYFCASSPGRDTEAFFGQGTRLTVV.

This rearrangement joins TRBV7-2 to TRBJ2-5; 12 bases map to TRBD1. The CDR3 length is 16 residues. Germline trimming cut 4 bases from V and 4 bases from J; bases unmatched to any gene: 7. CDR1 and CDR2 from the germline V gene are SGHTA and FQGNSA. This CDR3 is CASSSKGQGARETQYF. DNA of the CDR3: TGTGCCAGCAGCTCTAAGGGACAGGGGGCTAGAGAGACCCAGTACTTC.

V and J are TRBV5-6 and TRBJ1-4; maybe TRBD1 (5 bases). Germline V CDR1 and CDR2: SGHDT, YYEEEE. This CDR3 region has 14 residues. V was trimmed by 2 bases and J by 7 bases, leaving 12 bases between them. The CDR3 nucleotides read TGTGCCAGCAGCTTTCAGGGAGCCGGTGAAAAACTGTTTTTT. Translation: CASSFQGAGEKLFF.

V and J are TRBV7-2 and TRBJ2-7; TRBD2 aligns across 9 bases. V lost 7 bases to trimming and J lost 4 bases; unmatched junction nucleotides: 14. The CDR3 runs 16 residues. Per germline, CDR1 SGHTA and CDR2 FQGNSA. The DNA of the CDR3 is TGTGCCAGCACCATAACCCCGGGACTAGCAGCTTACGAGCAGTACTTC. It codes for CASTITPGLAAYEQYF.

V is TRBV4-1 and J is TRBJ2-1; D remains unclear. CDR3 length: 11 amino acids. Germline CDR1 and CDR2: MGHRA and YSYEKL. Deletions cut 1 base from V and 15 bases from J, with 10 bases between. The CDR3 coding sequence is TGCGCCAGCAGCCAAGCCCGGGTAAGGTTCTTC. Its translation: CASSQARVRFF.

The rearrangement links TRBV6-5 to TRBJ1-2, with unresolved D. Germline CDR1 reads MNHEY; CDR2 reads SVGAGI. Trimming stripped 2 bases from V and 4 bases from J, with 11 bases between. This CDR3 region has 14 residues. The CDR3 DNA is TGTGCCAGCAGTTACGATGGCAAAGTCTATGGCTACACCTTC. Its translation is CASSYDGKVYGYTF.

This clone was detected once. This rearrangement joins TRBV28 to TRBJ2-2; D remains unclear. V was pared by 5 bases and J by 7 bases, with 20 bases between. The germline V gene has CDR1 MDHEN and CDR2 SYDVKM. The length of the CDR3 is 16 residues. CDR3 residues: CASSLKPGVGSGELFF. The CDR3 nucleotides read TGTGCCAGCAGTCTGAAGCCTGGCGTCGGTAGCGGGGAGCTGTTTTTT. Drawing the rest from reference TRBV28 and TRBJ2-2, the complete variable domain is DVKVTQSSRYLVKRTGEKVFLECVQDMDHENMFWYRQDPGLGLRLIYFSYDVKMKEKGDIPEGYSVSREKKERFSLILESASTNQTSMYLCASSLKPGVGSGELFFGEGSRLTVL.

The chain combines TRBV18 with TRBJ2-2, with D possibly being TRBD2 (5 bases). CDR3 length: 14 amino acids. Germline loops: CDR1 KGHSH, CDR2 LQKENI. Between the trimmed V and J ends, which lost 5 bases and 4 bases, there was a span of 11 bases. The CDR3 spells CASSVAGLTGELFF. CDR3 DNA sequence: TGTGCCAGCTCAGTCGCAGGACTCACCGGGGAGCTGTTTTTT.

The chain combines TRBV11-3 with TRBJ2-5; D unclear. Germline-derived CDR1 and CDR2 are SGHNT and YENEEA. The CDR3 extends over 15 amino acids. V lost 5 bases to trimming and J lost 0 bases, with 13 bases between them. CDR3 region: CASSRRVGYQETQYF. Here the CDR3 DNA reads TGTGCCAGCAGCCGGCGCGTTGGGTACCAAGAGACCCAGTACTTC.

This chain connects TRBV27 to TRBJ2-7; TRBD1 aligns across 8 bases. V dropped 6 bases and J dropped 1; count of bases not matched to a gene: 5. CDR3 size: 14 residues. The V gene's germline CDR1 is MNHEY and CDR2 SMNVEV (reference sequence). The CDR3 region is CASRPRQGSYEQYF. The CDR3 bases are TGTGCCAGCAGGCCTCGACAGGGGTCCTACGAGCAGTACTTC.

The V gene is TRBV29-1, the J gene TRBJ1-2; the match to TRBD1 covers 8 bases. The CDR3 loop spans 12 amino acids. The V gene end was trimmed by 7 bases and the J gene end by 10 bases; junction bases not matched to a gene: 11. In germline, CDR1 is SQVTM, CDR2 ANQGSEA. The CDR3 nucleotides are TGCAGCGGGATGGACAGGGCATCTGACTACACCTTC. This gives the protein CSGMDRASDYTF.